Many counts were recorded for the clone carrying this TCR beta chain. Its antigen is undetermined. TCRdb itself ran the 5' RACE reads through MiXCR, one entry per CDR3 protein. The sample shows about 87,000 distinct CDR3 sequences, 3% to 4% of them seen only once. This CDR3 comprises 14 residues. Germline V gene lookup returns CDR1 SGHRS and CDR2 YFSETQ. The V end lost 0 bases, the J end lost 0 bases, and 6 bases lay between the germline ends. These data originate in a study of neurological immune-mediated disorders. The overall study: Of around 35 multiple sclerosis patients, about 31 were relapsing-remitting and 3 secondary progressive.

General study points: Private repertoires in all groups were suggested, as expanded clones shared no CDR3 amino acid sequences across subjects. HTLV-1-associated myelopathy had the most TCR clonal expansion, while multiple sclerosis had the least, a level that fell below healthy controls. Phylogenetic grouping assigned the repertoires of 18 of 34 multiple sclerosis patients to a single cluster of related CDR3 sequences. This cluster may be a repertoire-level signature.

J is TRBJ1-1 and V is TRBV5-1; D remains ambiguous. The specimen was PBMCs. The sequence derives from a woman aged 45 to 65 with multiple sclerosis. The DNA for the CDR3 is TGCGCCAGCAGCTTGGCCGGAATGAACACTGAAGCTTTCTTT. Translation: CASSLAGMNTEAFF.